The 9 T cell receptor beta chains given below trace back to one sample, sequenced in a study of regulatory T cells in long-lasting Graves disease. Time point here: newly diagnosed GD, antithyroid drugs for less than 3 months. RNA from PBMCs was the source of the TCR library. Both iRepertoire HTBI primers and Arm-PCR of CDR3 regions were used to build the TCR beta libraries. MiXCR was run by TCRdb on the multiplex PCR reads, yielding one entry per CDR3 protein. The repertoire includes about 420,000 distinct CDR3 sequences, about 17% of them detected once, and 23% sits in the top ten. These same records also appear under a second study, on T cells in Graves' hyperthyroidism and ophthalmopathy.

The sequencing used peripheral blood mononuclear cells (PBMCs), collected at new diagnosis, from a patient treated with antithyroid drugs. All receptors derive from a woman between 18 and 29 years old with Graves disease.

This clonotype was detected a few times. The rearrangement joins TRBV5-5 to TRBJ2-2; D call uncertain. Germline V gives CDR1 SGHKS, CDR2 YYEKEE (reference sequence). This CDR3 has 14 residues. The V gene lost 0 bases and the J gene lost 7 bases, with 10 bases spanning the gap. CDR3 residues: CASSLGEMNGELFF. CDR3 bases: TGTGCCAGCAGCTTGGGGGAAATGAACGGGGAGCTGTTTTTT.

This clonotype appeared many times. This sequence joins TRBV10-3 and TRBJ1-2; unclear D gene. Germline V gene lookup returns CDR1 ENHRY and CDR2 SYGVKD. With 6 bases removed from V and 3 bases from J, the gap between germline ends came to 8 bases. This CDR3 is built from 12 residues. CDR3 nucleotide sequence: TGTGCCATCAGACGGAGGGACTATGGCTACACCTTC. Protein: CAIRRRDYGYTF.

Concerning this clonotype: This may arise from a read error, as a much more abundant clone is one base away. The rearrangement links TRBV20-1 to TRBJ2-7; TRBD1 aligns across 7 bases. Germline loops: CDR1 DFQATT, CDR2 SNEGSKA (reference sequence). The CDR3 sequence is 18 residues long. The junction had 20 bases not matched to a gene; V was cut back by 3 bases and J by 3 bases. CDR3 nucleotides: TGCAGTGCTAGGCTCCGGGACAGCCGACCGGGAACGGTCTACGAGCAGTACTTC. This translates into CSARLRDSRPGTVYEQYF.

The V and J genes are TRBV24-1 and TRBJ2-1; D call uncertain. The CDR3 runs 16 residues. CDR1 is KGHDR and CDR2 is SFDVKD in the germline V gene. Deletions cut 2 bases from V and 0 bases from J, with 10 bases between. CDR3 nucleotide sequence: TGTGCCACCAGTGATTCCCAGGCGAGCTCCTACAATGAGCAGTTCTTC. Amino acid sequence: CATSDSQASSYNEQFF.

This clonotype was picked up many times. V and J are TRBV7-2 and TRBJ1-2; TRBD1 is a possible D gene (6 bases). Germline CDR1 SGHTA, CDR2 FQGNSA. CDR3 length: 15 amino acids. Trimming shortened V by 1 base and J by 7 bases, and 16 bases separated the two germline ends. The CDR3 nucleotides read TGTGCCAGCAGCTTAGGGGCAGGGGACACTTTTGGCTACACCTTC. This gives the protein CASSLGAGDTFGYTF.

This clonotype was detected a few times. The chain recombines TRBV6-1 with TRBJ2-7; the D gene is possibly TRBD2 (6 bases). Germline V gene lookup returns CDR1 MNHNS and CDR2 SASEGT. The CDR3 spans 16 residues. V gave up 8 bases and J gave up 3 bases, with 23 bases separating them. The CDR3 DNA follows: TGTGCCAGCGCTGGGGGGTTAGGCGACATAAACTACGAGCAGTACTTC. The encoded protein is CASAGGLGDINYEQYF.

V usage is TRBV7-6 and J usage is TRBJ2-1; 10 positions agree with TRBD2. The CDR3 is made up of 18 amino acids. Trimming at V came to 5 bases and at J to 2 bases, leaving 12 bases not matched to a gene. CDR1 and CDR2 (germline): SGHVS, FNYEAQ. The CDR3 sequence: CASSPRSGRPSPYNEQFF. The CDR3 region has the DNA TGTGCCAGCAGCCCACGTAGCGGGAGGCCTTCTCCCTACAATGAGCAGTTCTTC.

This clonotype was seen repeatedly, ten times or more. The chain combines TRBV27 with TRBJ1-2, with D unclear. V was clipped by 5 bases and J by 2 bases, with 18 bases between them. There are 16 residues in the CDR3. Germline V CDR1 and CDR2: MNHEY, SMNVEV (reference sequence). The DNA for the CDR3 is TGTGCCAGCAGTGCAGCCACAATCTTCGGGAACTATGGCTACACCTTC. Its protein is CASSAATIFGNYGYTF.

This clonotype was detected many times. This sequence joins TRBV2 and TRBJ2-1; 13 nucleotides align to TRBD2. J lost 7 bases, V lost 6 bases, and 6 bases had no gene match. This CDR3 comprises 15 residues. Germline values: CDR1 SNHLY, CDR2 FYNNEI. CDR3 region: CASRETSGRFNEQFF. The CDR3 DNA sequence: TGTGCCAGCAGGGAGACTAGCGGGAGGTTTAATGAGCAGTTCTTC.